The 29 T cell receptor beta chains reported below all come from one sample, sequenced in a study of spatial heterogeneity in lung cancer. Via MiXCR, TCRdb re-called the 5' RACE reads, giving one row per CDR3 protein. The table records some 52,000 distinct CDR3 sequences, approximately 7% of them present only once. This sample's time point: sample taken at primary tumor resection. In each case, whole RNA from tumor, nontumor lung or frozen PBMC was sequenced unsorted. This specimen was PBMCs, taken at surgery. These receptors originate from a female donor with early-stage non-small cell lung cancer.

This clonotype was observed many times. The rearrangement joins TRBV6-2 or TRBV6-3 to TRBJ2-5; D is unclear. Trimming shortened V by 4 bases and J by 6 bases, and 6 bases separated the two germline ends. This CDR3 contains 11 residues. Germline CDR1 and CDR2: MNHEY and SVGEGT. CDR3 in amino acids: CASSSPKTQYF. The CDR3 DNA sequence: TGTGCCAGCAGTTCCCCGAAGACCCAGTACTTC.

The chain carries TRBV20-1 and TRBJ2-3, with TRBD2 matching 9 bases. The V gene end was trimmed by 7 bases and the J gene end by 5 bases; junction bases not matched to a gene: 7. This CDR3 has 13 amino acids. CDR1 and CDR2 from the germline V gene are DFQATT and SNEGSKA (reference sequence). CDR3 sequence reads: CSVGGGAGDTQYF. The CDR3 coding sequence is TGCAGTGTGGGCGGGGGGGCCGGAGATACGCAGTATTTT.

In this sample, this clonotype turned up many times. The V gene is TRBV3-1, the J gene TRBJ2-7, with unresolved D. In germline, CDR1 is LGHDT, CDR2 YNNKEL (reference sequence). This CDR3 is 13 amino acids long. V was pared by 2 bases and J by 9 bases, with 14 bases between. CDR3 sequence reads: CASSQFGSIRQYF. Here the CDR3 DNA reads TGTGCCAGCAGCCAATTCGGTAGCATCAGGCAGTACTTC.

As for this clonotype: Its ends do not fully match the called genes, so a read error is possible. The V call is TRBV7-9, the J call TRBJ2-7; 9 bases map to TRBD2. Per germline, CDR1 SEHNR and CDR2 FQNEAQ (reference sequence). This CDR3 spans 13 amino acids. In DNA form, the CDR3 reads TGTGTCAGCGGCCGGCTAGCGGGGATCGAGCAGTACTTC. Its protein is CVSGRLAGIEQYF.

This clonotype turned up a few times. The gene calls are TRBV18 and TRBJ1-2; 8 positions match TRBD1. Germline V gene sequence: CDR1 KGHSH, CDR2 LQKENI. V dropped 3 bases and J dropped 6; count of bases not matched to a gene: 12. This CDR3 is built from 16 residues. The CDR3 DNA reads TGTGCCAGCTCACCCTTCGGACAGGGAGGGTTCGATGGCTACACCTTC. The encoded protein is CASSPFGQGGFDGYTF.

This clonotype has a count of ten or more. V gene TRBV20-1 combines with J gene TRBJ1-2; the match to TRBD1 covers 7 bases. This CDR3 region has 13 residues. The V gene's germline CDR1 is DFQATT and CDR2 SNEGSKA (reference sequence). V lost 5 bases and J lost 4; bases outside the gene matches: 7. CDR3 in amino acids: CSAPETGLYGYTF. CDR3 sequence (DNA): TGCAGTGCTCCAGAGACAGGGCTCTATGGCTACACCTTC.

The chain is built from TRBV12-3 or TRBV12-4 and TRBJ2-1; D is unclear. The CDR3 sequence is 12 residues long. Trimming removed 6 bases at V and 4 bases at J, with 7 bases between. The CDR3 reads CASRLGYNEQFF. The CDR3 nucleotides read TGTGCCAGCAGGTTGGGGTACAATGAGCAGTTCTTC.

This clonotype appeared many times. The genes are TRBV28 and TRBJ1-4; a weak D match, TRBD1 (5 bases). V dropped 5 bases and J dropped 11 bases, with 21 bases sitting between them. The CDR3 runs 15 residues. Germline CDR1 is MDHEN and CDR2 is SYDVKM. Here the CDR3 DNA reads TGTGCCAGCAGTACCCGGACAAGGGGATGGAAGAAACTGTTTTTT. Its protein product is CASSTRTRGWKKLFF.

This rearrangement joins TRBV5-5 to TRBJ1-3; 7 bases agree with TRBD1. V lost 3 bases and J lost 0; bases outside the gene matches: 6. Germline loops: CDR1 SGHKS, CDR2 YYEKEE (reference sequence). CDR3 length: 16 amino acids. DNA for the CDR3: TGTGCCAGCAGCTCCCGACAGGGAAGCTCTGGAAACACCATATATTTT. Translation: CASSSRQGSSGNTIYF.

This clonotype has a count of ten or more. The V and J genes are TRBV7-9 and TRBJ1-1; D unresolved. The germline gives CDR1 SEHNR, CDR2 FQNEAQ (reference sequence). Trimming took 3 bases from V and 0 from J, leaving 2 bases between them. This CDR3 region has 12 residues. The CDR3 region has the DNA TGTGCCAGCAGCTTCCTGAACACTGAAGCTTTCTTT. Protein: CASSFLNTEAFF. Full variable domain (outside the CDR3, taken from reference TRBV7-9 and TRBJ1-1): DTGVSQNPRHKITKRGQNVTFRCDPISEHNRLYWYRQTLGQGPEFLTYFQNEAQLEKSRLLSDRFSAERPKGSFSTLEIQRTEQGDSAMYLCASSFLNTEAFFGQGTRLTVV.

In this sample, this clonotype turned up many times. The chain is built from TRBV3-1 and TRBJ2-1; no definite D call. The CDR3 is 12 amino acids. V shed 3 bases and J shed 8 bases, with 8 bases lying between them. Germline V gene sequence: CDR1 LGHDT, CDR2 YNNKEL (reference sequence). This CDR3 is CASSQSVDEQFF. The CDR3 region has the DNA TGTGCCAGCAGCCAGTCGGTGGATGAGCAGTTCTTC.

This clonotype has a handful of counts. The chain employs TRBV23-1 and TRBJ2-6; 11 bases match TRBD1. TRBV23-1 is an open reading frame whose function is uncertain. Germline trimming cut 1 base from V and 2 bases from J; bases unmatched to any gene: 7. CDR3 length equals 19 residues. CDR3 amino acids: CASSQLRTGGAPGANVLTF. The CDR3 DNA reads as TGCGCCAGCAGTCAATTAAGGACAGGGGGCGCCCCTGGGGCCAACGTCCTGACTTTC.

This clonotype came up many times. The rearrangement joins TRBV7-9 to TRBJ2-1; 9 bases fit TRBD2. Germline V gives CDR1 SEHNR, CDR2 FQNEAQ (reference sequence). The V segment lost 5 bases and the J segment 3 bases; nucleotides outside the gene matches: 5. The CDR3 has 15 amino acids. CDR3 protein: CASSLSGGHYNEQFF. DNA of the CDR3: TGTGCCAGCAGCCTTAGCGGGGGTCACTACAATGAGCAGTTCTTC. The full variable domain, with the rest looked up from reference TRBV7-9 and TRBJ2-1, is DTGVSQNPRHKITKRGQNVTFRCDPISEHNRLYWYRQTLGQGPEFLTYFQNEAQLEKSRLLSDRFSAERPKGSFSTLEIQRTEQGDSAMYLCASSLSGGHYNEQFFGPGTRLTVL.

This clonotype has more than one count but fewer than ten. V is TRBV5-6 and J is TRBJ1-1, with D maybe TRBD1 (5 bases). Trimming took off 3 bases at V and 6 bases at J, with 12 bases between the two ends. This CDR3 comprises 13 residues. CDR1 and CDR2 (germline): SGHDT, YYEEEE. CDR3 DNA sequence: TGTGCCAGCAGCTGGGGGGTTTACGCTGAAGCTTTCTTT. Protein sequence: CASSWGVYAEAFF.

This clonotype has at least ten counts. A read error may account for a junction end that differs from germline. The chain has TRBV19 and TRBJ2-1, with 10 bases matching TRBD1. CDR3 length equals 15 residues. Germline V lookup: CDR1 LNHDA, CDR2 SQIVND (reference sequence). The DNA of the CDR3 is TGTGCCGGTAGTATAGACAGGGGGCTGATCAATGAGCAGTTCTTC. This codes for CAGSIDRGLINEQFF.

This clonotype occurred many times. This chain uses TRBV6-1 with TRBJ2-3; TRBD1 matches at 12 bases. The CDR3 sequence is 15 residues long. Germline V CDR1 and CDR2: MNHNS, SASEGT. The V gene end was trimmed by 2 bases and the J gene end by 8 bases; junction bases not matched to a gene: 5. The CDR3 nucleotides are TGTGCCAGCAGTGAAATGGGACAGGGGGCTGGTACGCAGTATTTT. Protein sequence: CASSEMGQGAGTQYF.

This clonotype appeared many times. The chain combines TRBV7-9 with TRBJ2-3; 9 bases are a match to TRBD2. V was clipped by 3 bases and J by 5 bases; unmatched bases: 12. This CDR3 is 17 amino acids long. CDR1 SEHNR and CDR2 FQNEAQ come from the germline V gene (reference sequence). Written as DNA, the CDR3 is TGTGCCAGCAGCTTCCACGTAGCGGGGGCTGCGGGAGATACGCAGTATTTT. It specifies CASSFHVAGAAGDTQYF. Complete variable domain (other parts from reference TRBV7-9 and TRBJ2-3): DTGVSQNPRHKITKRGQNVTFRCDPISEHNRLYWYRQTLGQGPEFLTYFQNEAQLEKSRLLSDRFSAERPKGSFSTLEIQRTEQGDSAMYLCASSFHVAGAAGDTQYFGPGTRLTVL.

This clonotype was picked up many times. This chain connects TRBV2 to TRBJ1-3, with D hard to call. The CDR3 covers 14 residues. CDR1 SNHLY and CDR2 FYNNEI come from the germline V gene. Trimming removed 4 bases from V and 2 bases from J, with 9 bases in between. DNA for the CDR3: TGTGCCAGCAGTGGGCAGAGAGCTGGAAACACCATATATTTT. This translates into CASSGQRAGNTIYF.

This clonotype was detected a few times. The V gene is TRBV28, the J gene TRBJ1-1; no definite D call. Trimming pared 3 bases from V and 2 bases from J, leaving 10 bases between. Germline values: CDR1 MDHEN, CDR2 SYDVKM. The CDR3 is made up of 14 amino acids. CDR3 residues: CASSFTLHNTEAFF. DNA for the CDR3: TGTGCCAGCAGTTTTACCTTACATAACACTGAAGCTTTCTTT.

The V and J genes are TRBV7-9 and TRBJ2-7; the match to TRBD1 covers 9 bases. The CDR3 has 14 residues. V dropped 11 bases and J dropped 1; count of bases not matched to a gene: 9. Germline CDR1 and CDR2: SEHNR and FQNEAQ (reference sequence). CDR3 in DNA: TGTGCCGCCGATTCCGGGACAGGGTCCTACGAGCAGTACTTC. It translates to CAADSGTGSYEQYF. The variable domain in full, with the rest retrieved from reference TRBV7-9 and TRBJ2-7, is DTGVSQNPRHKITKRGQNVTFRCDPISEHNRLYWYRQTLGQGPEFLTYFQNEAQLEKSRLLSDRFSAERPKGSFSTLEIQRTEQGDSAMYLCAADSGTGSYEQYFGPGTRLTVT.

The chain carries TRBV5-1 and TRBJ2-1; D gene uncertain. Germline V gene lookup returns CDR1 SGHRS and CDR2 YFSETQ. The length of the CDR3 is 13 residues. V dropped 2 bases and J dropped 8 bases, with 11 bases sitting between them. The CDR3 coding sequence is TGCGCCAGCAGCTTACGGCCCGGCGATGAGCAGTTCTTC. Protein product: CASSLRPGDEQFF. Looking up the rest from reference TRBV5-1 and TRBJ2-1 gives the full variable domain: KAGVTQTPRYLIKTRGQQVTLSCSPISGHRSVSWYQQTPGQGLQFLFEYFSETQRNKGNFPGRFSGRQFSNSRSEMNVSTLELGDSALYLCASSLRPGDEQFFGPGTRLTVL.

This clonotype is labeled medium-sized. The chain's CDR3 is CASSFRSNTEAFF. CDR3 nucleotide sequence: TGTGCCAGCAGCTTCCGGTCGAACACTGAAGCTTTCTTT. The chain employs TRBV7-2 and TRBJ1-1, with no clear D. The CDR3 loop spans 13 amino acids. Trimming left V 3 bases short and J 1 base short, with 6 bases between. The germline V gene has CDR1 SGHTA and CDR2 FQGNSA.

Many counts were recorded for this clonotype. The chain is built from TRBV18 and TRBJ2-7; 8 bases fit TRBD1. CDR1 KGHSH and CDR2 LQKENI come from the germline V gene. V shed 3 bases and J 5 bases; nucleotides not matched to a gene: 9. This CDR3 is 15 amino acids long. The CDR3 sequence is CASSPGGTGWDEQYF. The CDR3 bases are TGTGCCAGCTCACCGGGTGGGACAGGCTGGGACGAGCAGTACTTC.

At least ten counts were recorded for this clonotype. The chain has TRBV4-3 and TRBJ2-1, with 7 bases aligning to TRBD1. Germline-derived CDR1 and CDR2 are LGHNA and YSLEER. The junction had 9 bases not matched to a gene; V was cut back by 0 bases and J by 7 bases. This CDR3 has 16 amino acids. Here the CDR3 reads CASSQEGRQGRNEQFF. The CDR3 bases are TGCGCCAGCAGCCAAGAGGGCCGACAGGGAAGGAATGAGCAGTTCTTC.

This clonotype was observed many times. This sequence joins TRBV28 and TRBJ2-5; 8 bases are shared with TRBD2. The CDR3 is 13 residues long. The germline CDR1 and CDR2 sequences are MDHEN and SYDVKM. V lost 5 bases to trimming and J lost 5 bases; unmatched junction nucleotides: 4. The CDR3 coding sequence is TGTGCCAGCAGTCTAGCGGGCAGGGAGACCCAGTACTTC. Translated, it gives CASSLAGRETQYF.

This clonotype has a handful of counts. This sequence joins TRBV30 and TRBJ2-3; D not resolved. Per the germline V gene, CDR1 is GTSNPN and CDR2 is SVGIG (reference sequence). There are 14 residues in the CDR3. Trimming shortened V by 4 bases and J by 6 bases, and 17 bases separated the two germline ends. The DNA of the CDR3 is TGTGCCTGGATTTCTGGGTCCCAATCGGATACGCAGTATTTT. It is translated as CAWISGSQSDTQYF.

This clonotype showed up many times. This chain connects TRBV12-3 or TRBV12-4 to TRBJ2-7, with TRBD2 matching 9 bases. The CDR3 totals 15 residues. V lost 3 bases and J lost 7; bases outside the gene matches: 10. The CDR3 region is CASSFLAGVPVEQYF. The CDR3 coding sequence is TGTGCCAGCAGTTTCTTAGCGGGGGTCCCGGTTGAGCAGTACTTC.

The rearrangement joins TRBV6-6 to TRBJ1-6; no definite D call. This CDR3 is 12 amino acids long. V gave up 5 bases and J gave up 6 bases, with 5 bases separating them. The germline CDR1 and CDR2 sequences are MNHNY and SVGAGI (reference sequence). The CDR3 DNA sequence: TGTGCCAGCAGTGGGATTAATTCACCCCTCCACTTT. Its translation is CASSGINSPLHF.

This clonotype was counted ten times or more. V and J are TRBV5-1 and TRBJ2-1; 8 positions match TRBD1. Germline V gene sequence: CDR1 SGHRS, CDR2 YFSETQ. The CDR3 runs to 14 residues. The trim removed 0 bases at V and 7 bases at J, leaving 3 bases unmatched. The CDR3 bases are TGCGCCAGCAGCTTGGCAGGGGGCGCGAATGAGCAGTTCTTC. It encodes CASSLAGGANEQFF. Full variable domain (remainder filled in from reference TRBV5-1 and TRBJ2-1): KAGVTQTPRYLIKTRGQQVTLSCSPISGHRSVSWYQQTPGQGLQFLFEYFSETQRNKGNFPGRFSGRQFSNSRSEMNVSTLELGDSALYLCASSLAGGANEQFFGPGTRLTVL.